This note documents a single TCR beta chain sequence. Patients were newly diagnosed with stage II-IVA oral cavity squamous cell carcinoma without prior systemic or radiation treatment. Produced via immunoSEQ multiplex PCR; TCRdb's table is partial and in-frame only. The table includes some 15,000 clones, roughly 70% detected once. The data are from a study of neoadjuvant anti-PD-1 for oral cavity cancer. Source: PBMCs, taken before nivolumab (anti-PD-1) treatment. The clonotype was recovered from a person between 40 and 85 years old with oral cavity squamous cell carcinoma.

The CDR3 loop is CASSLKGGNTIYF. CDR3 nucleotide sequence: TGTGCCAGCAGCCTTAAAGGTGGAAACACCATATATTTT. The chain is built from TRBV5-4 and TRBJ1-3; D unresolved. Germline V gives CDR1 SGHNT, CDR2 YYREEE (reference sequence). This CDR3 contains 13 residues. With 4 bases removed from V and 3 bases from J, the gap between germline ends came to 8 bases.